A single sample is the source of the 22 T cell receptor beta chains below, sequenced in a study of blood T cell repertoires in COVID-19. Only in-frame clones appear in the TCRdb table, and some are missing; sequencing was by immunoSEQ multiplex PCR. This table has 300,000 to 400,000 clones, 70% to 90% appearing once. The sample was PBMCs or T cells enriched from blood (not recorded which). The receptors come from a woman younger than 45 with acute COVID-19.

The chain combines TRBV6-5 with TRBJ1-2; TRBD1 matches 11 bases. CDR1 is MNHEY and CDR2 is SVGAGI in the germline V gene. Trimming cost V 2 bases and J 5 bases; bases outside gene matches: 4. The CDR3 covers 15 residues. The CDR3 is CASSYGDRGGYGYTF. CDR3 DNA: TGTGCCAGCAGTTACGGGGACAGGGGGGGATATGGCTACACCTTC.

This CDR3 is CASSLGQGAYEQYF. The DNA for the CDR3 is TGTGCCAGCAGCTTAGGGCAGGGGGCCTACGAGCAGTACTTC. The genes are TRBV11-2 and TRBJ2-7; 7 positions agree with TRBD1. Germline V lookup: CDR1 SGHAT, CDR2 FQNNGV. J gave up 2 bases and V 1 base, and 2 bases lay outside the gene matches. The CDR3 runs to 14 residues.

The rearrangement links TRBV7-2 to TRBJ2-3; D perhaps matches TRBD2 (6 bases). CDR1 and CDR2 (germline): SGHTA, FQGNSA. The CDR3 loop spans 16 amino acids. Trimming stripped 5 bases from V and 1 base from J, with 16 bases between. As DNA, the CDR3 is TGTGCCAGCAGCGGGGCCAGGCGGGGAGGCACAGATACGCAGTATTTT. Its translation is CASSGARRGGTDTQYF.

CDR3 amino acids: CASSGSQARETQYF. CDR3 coding DNA: TGTGCCAGCAGTGGCTCTCAGGCTCGAGAGACCCAGTACTTC. The V gene is TRBV25-1, the J gene TRBJ2-5; D remains ambiguous. Germline V gene sequence: CDR1 MGHDK, CDR2 SYGVNS. V was shortened by 4 bases and J by 4 bases, with 13 bases between the two germline ends. The CDR3 is 14 residues long.

The table lists this clone with a count of one. V is TRBV10-2 and J is TRBJ1-3, with 11 bases fitting TRBD1. V gave up 6 bases and J gave up 3 bases; unmatched junction bases: 7. CDR1 is WSHSY and CDR2 is SAAADI in the germline V gene. The CDR3 is 16 residues long. As DNA, the CDR3 is TGCGCCAGCAGCCAGGGACAGGGGGAGTTTGGAAACACCATATATTTT. Translated, it gives CASSQGQGEFGNTIYF.

The genes are TRBV24-1 and TRBJ2-1, with 8 bases identical to TRBD2. J lost 1 base, V lost 4 bases, and 5 bases had no gene match. Germline CDR1 is KGHDR and CDR2 is SFDVKD. This CDR3 region has 16 residues. The DNA for the CDR3 is TGTGCCACCAGTGAAAAACTAGCGGAATCCTACAATGAGCAGTTCTTC. Translating gives CATSEKLAESYNEQFF.

The sample holds a few counts of this clone. CDR3 loop: CASSVGAPNYGYTF. CDR3 nucleotide sequence: TGTGCCAGCAGCGTAGGGGCCCCTAACTATGGCTACACCTTC. This chain connects TRBV9 to TRBJ1-2; D is uncertain. V was clipped by 0 bases and J by 0 bases, with 6 bases between them. Germline CDR1 is SGDLS and CDR2 is YYNGEE. CDR3 size: 14 residues.

The CDR3 reads CASRTGGSGNTIYF. The DNA of the CDR3 is TGTGCCAGTCGAACAGGGGGATCTGGAAACACCATATATTTT. The chain joins TRBV19 to TRBJ1-3, with 8 bases identical to TRBD1. After removal of 8 bases from V and 1 base from J, the junction contained 4 bases not matched to a gene. This CDR3 has 14 residues. The germline gives CDR1 LNHDA, CDR2 SQIVND (reference sequence).

CDR3 loop: CASSLVLAGAFEQFF. CDR3 bases: TGCGCCAGCAGCTTGGTACTAGCGGGGGCCTTTGAGCAGTTCTTC. The chain has TRBV5-1 and TRBJ2-1; 11 positions agree with TRBD2. The CDR3 extends over 15 amino acids. With V trimmed by 0 bases and J by 9 bases, 5 bases remained unmatched. CDR1 and CDR2 from the germline V gene are SGHRS and YFSETQ.

The chain uses TRBV3-1 (or the pseudogene TRBV3-2) and TRBJ2-7; TRBD2 matches 11 bases. Germline V gene sequence: CDR1 LGHDT, CDR2 YNNKEL (reference sequence). The CDR3 contains 15 residues. V gave up 2 bases and J gave up 2 bases; unmatched junction bases: 2. The CDR3 is CASSQPSGGTYEQYF. The CDR3 DNA sequence: TGTGCCAGCAGCCAACCTAGCGGGGGGACCTACGAGCAGTACTTC.

This clone was observed a single time. The CDR3 DNA is TGTGCTAGTGGTTTCTCCTTCACTGAAGCTTTCTTT. This translates into CASGFSFTEAFF. The chain combines TRBV12-5 with TRBJ1-1; D unclear. Trimming left V 3 bases short and J 4 bases short, with 6 bases between. The CDR3 is 12 amino acids. Germline lookup yields CDR1 LGHNT and CDR2 FRNRAP.

The chain combines TRBV6-5 with TRBJ1-5, with D perhaps TRBD1 (5 bases). Germline lookup yields CDR1 MNHEY and CDR2 SVGAGI. The CDR3 runs 15 residues. V was trimmed by 8 bases and J by 3 bases, leaving 17 bases between them. In DNA, the CDR3 is TGTGCCAGCGGCCAAGTGGGGGGTCACAATCAGCCCCAGCATTTT. Encoded protein: CASGQVGGHNQPQHF.

V gene TRBV7-8 combines with J gene TRBJ2-3; possibly TRBD2 for D (7 bases). This CDR3 contains 16 residues. The germline V gene has CDR1 SGHVS and CDR2 FQNEAQ. V shed 0 bases and J shed 0 bases, with 10 bases lying between them. Here the CDR3 reads CASSLAGGPSTDTQYF. CDR3 nucleotides: TGTGCCAGCAGCTTAGCGGGGGGGCCTAGCACAGATACGCAGTATTTT.

This chain connects TRBV14 to TRBJ1-3, with TRBD1 matching 11 bases. V was pared by 4 bases and J by 7 bases, with 3 bases of the junction left unmatched. Germline loops: CDR1 SGHDN, CDR2 FVKESK. CDR3 length: 14 residues. CDR3 nucleotide sequence: TGTGCCAGCAGCCGGTGGACAGGGGGCAACACCATATATTTT. Translated: CASSRWTGGNTIYF.

The V gene is TRBV6-5, the J gene TRBJ1-4; 7 bases map to TRBD1. The CDR3 is 15 amino acids. J was trimmed by 0 bases and V by 6 bases; bases with no gene match: 4. The V gene's germline CDR1 is MNHEY and CDR2 SVGAGI. CDR3 in amino acids: CASSPTGSTNEKLFF. The CDR3, as DNA: TGTGCCAGCAGCCCGACAGGGTCAACTAATGAAAAACTGTTTTTT.

Turning to this clone: Other DNA sequences in the same sample also yield this CDR3. This chain links TRBV5-1 with TRBJ1-1, with D uncertain. CDR3 length: 13 amino acids. V lost 4 bases, J lost 4 bases, and 11 bases lay in between. From germline, CDR1 is SGHRS and CDR2 YFSETQ. CDR3 in amino acids: CASSLGAGTEAFF. DNA of the CDR3: TGCGCCAGCAGCCTGGGCGCGGGCACTGAAGCTTTCTTT.

The V gene is TRBV3-1 (or the pseudogene TRBV3-2), the J gene TRBJ1-5; 10 nucleotides line up with TRBD1. The CDR3 covers 14 residues. Germline lookup yields CDR1 LGHDT and CDR2 YNNKEL (reference sequence). V lost 4 bases, J lost 5 bases, and 2 bases stayed unmatched. Here the CDR3 reads CASSPGQGYQPQHF. In nucleotides, the CDR3 is TGTGCCAGCAGCCCGGGACAGGGGTATCAGCCCCAGCATTTT.

The chain carries TRBV27 and TRBJ2-2; D possibly corresponds to TRBD2 (5 bases). V dropped 3 bases and J dropped 6 bases, with 11 bases sitting between them. Germline V lookup: CDR1 MNHEY, CDR2 SMNVEV (reference sequence). CDR3 length equals 14 residues. The CDR3 region is CASSLSGSPGELFF. DNA for the CDR3: TGTGCCAGCAGTTTGTCGGGGTCCCCCGGGGAGCTGTTTTTT.

The rearrangement links TRBV18 to TRBJ1-2; 12 nucleotides match TRBD1. Germline CDR1 is KGHSH and CDR2 is LQKENI. V lost 3 bases and J lost 4; bases outside the gene matches: 9. This CDR3 has 17 amino acids. The CDR3 nucleotides read TGTGCCAGCTCACCTGCCCCCGGGACAGGGGGCTCCTATGGCTACACCTTC. Translated, it gives CASSPAPGTGGSYGYTF.

V is TRBV7-2 and J is TRBJ2-7, with a possible D match to TRBD2 (6 bases). Germline lookup yields CDR1 SGHTA and CDR2 FQGNSA. Trimming removed 1 base from V and 3 bases from J, with 16 bases in between. The CDR3 consists of 16 residues. CDR3 residues: CASSLGAGAGYYEQYF. Written as DNA, the CDR3 is TGTGCCAGCAGCTTAGGGGCTGGGGCGGGGTACTACGAGCAGTACTTC.

The chain couples TRBV10-1 to TRBJ2-7, with TRBD1 matching 9 bases. CDR1 WNHNN and CDR2 SYGVQD come from the germline V gene (reference sequence). V lost 3 bases and J lost 5; bases outside the gene matches: 5. CDR3 length: 14 residues. This CDR3 is CASSENRGPNEQYF. The CDR3 DNA reads TGCGCCAGCAGTGAAAACAGGGGGCCTAACGAGCAGTACTTC.

Only one count was recorded for this clone. The J gene is TRBJ1-1, the V gene TRBV7-3; 8 nucleotides line up with TRBD1. The CDR3 runs to 16 residues. Germline lookup yields CDR1 SGHTA and CDR2 FQGTGA. With 1 base clipped from V and 4 bases from J, the junction kept 8 bases outside the gene matches. CDR3 protein: CASSLMPRGLITEAFF. In DNA, the CDR3 is TGTGCCAGCAGCTTAATGCCCAGGGGGCTAATCACTGAAGCTTTCTTT.